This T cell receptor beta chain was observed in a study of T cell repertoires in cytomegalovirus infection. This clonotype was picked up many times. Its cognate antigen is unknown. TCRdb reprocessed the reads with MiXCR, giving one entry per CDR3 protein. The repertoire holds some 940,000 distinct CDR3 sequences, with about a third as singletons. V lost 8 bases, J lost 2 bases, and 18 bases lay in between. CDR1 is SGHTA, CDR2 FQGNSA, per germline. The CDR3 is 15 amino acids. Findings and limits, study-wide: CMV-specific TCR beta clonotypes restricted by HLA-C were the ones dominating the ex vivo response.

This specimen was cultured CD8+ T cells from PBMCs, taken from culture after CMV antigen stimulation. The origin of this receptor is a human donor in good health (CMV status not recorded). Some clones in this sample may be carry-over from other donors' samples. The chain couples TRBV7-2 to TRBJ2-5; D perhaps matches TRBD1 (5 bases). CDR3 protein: CASLLGDPRQETQYF. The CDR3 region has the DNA TGTGCCAGCCTCCTAGGGGATCCGAGACAAGAGACCCAGTACTTC.